A selection of T cell receptor beta chains follows, all from one sample in a study of technical replicates of blood from several donors. This table comes from immunoSEQ multiplex PCR, and its TCRdb copy is limited to in-frame clones, with some not included. The data show 50,000 to 70,000 clones, less than 90% seen once. The material sequenced was PBMCs. These receptors all stem from a human donor in good health. Some clones in this sample may be carry-over from other donors' samples. Each CDR3 is given with its conserved first and last residue. The D gene is left open where the match is weak. Some rows mark clone size as missing; the rest say once, few, many or name a class of expanded clone.

D | size | length | J | V | CDR3 | DNA
TRBD2 | NA | 16 | TRBJ2-3 | TRBV5-1 | CASSFKASGSSDTQYF | TGCGCCAGCAGCTTTAAGGCTAGCGGGAGCTCAGATACGCAGTATTTT
NA | NA | 17 | TRBJ1-1 | TRBV25-1 | CASSEYAGDPGRTEAFF | TGTGCCAGCAGTGAATATGCAGGGGACCCGGGCCGCACTGAAGCTTTCTTT
NA | NA | 15 | TRBJ2-3 | TRBV9 | CASSVLQGSTDTQYF | TGTGCCAGCAGCGTATTGCAGGGAAGCACAGATACGCAGTATTTT
NA | NA | 14 | TRBJ2-3 | TRBV6-6 | CASSRAPGTDTQYF | TGTGCCAGCAGTAGAGCCCCCGGGACAGATACGCAGTATTTT
NA | once | 13 | TRBJ1-2 | TRBV5-1 | CASSETANYGYTF | TGCGCCAGCAGCGAGACAGCTAACTATGGCTACACCTTC
NA | NA | 13 | TRBJ1-2 | TRBV6-5 | CASSKGQGPGYTF | TGTGCCAGCAGCAAGGGCCAGGGCCCTGGCTACACCTTC
TRBD1 | NA | 16 | TRBJ2-5 | TRBV14 | CASSLVTGTGLETQYF | TGTGCCAGCAGCCTCGTGACCGGGACAGGGTTGGAGACCCAGTACTTC
TRBD1 | NA | 13 | TRBJ1-2 | TRBV2 | CASNSGGMDGYTF | TGTGCCAGCAATTCAGGGGGCATGGATGGCTACACCTTC
TRBD1 | NA | 15 | TRBJ1-6 | TRBV5-3 | CARSSGQGYNSPLHF | TGTGCCAGAAGCTCGGGACAGGGTTATAATTCACCCCTCCACTTT
NA | NA | 13 | TRBJ1-6 | TRBV30 | CASQQGWNSPLHF | TGTGCCTCGCAACAGGGCTGGAATTCACCCCTCCACTTT
TRBD2 | NA | 17 | TRBJ2-5 | TRBV13 | CASSLGALAGGKETQYF | TGTGCCAGCAGCTTAGGGGCTCTAGCGGGAGGGAAAGAGACCCAGTACTTC
TRBD1 | NA | 16 | TRBJ1-5 | TRBV19 | CASSVLRDSPYQPQHF | TGTGCCAGTAGTGTTTTGAGGGACAGTCCCTATCAGCCCCAGCATTTT
NA | NA | 16 | TRBJ1-6 | TRBV6-5 | CASSLDRSSYNSPLHF | TGTGCCAGCAGTTTAGACCGGAGCTCCTATAATTCACCCCTCCACTTT
NA | NA | 15 | TRBJ2-5 | TRBV7-9 | CASSSLSGSGETQYF | TGTGCCAGCAGCTCCCTTTCCGGGAGTGGAGAGACCCAGTACTTC
NA | NA | 15 | TRBJ1-2 | TRBV7-2 | CASSLLGSLNYGYTF | TGTGCCAGCAGCTTACTTGGGAGCTTAAACTATGGCTACACCTTC
TRBD1 | NA | 13 | TRBJ1-2 | TRBV19 | CASSAQGNYGYTF | TGTGCCAGTAGTGCACAGGGGAACTATGGCTACACCTTC
NA | NA | 14 | TRBJ2-3 | TRBV4-2 | CASSQGTATDTQYF | TGTGCCAGCAGCCAAGGGACAGCCACAGATACGCAGTATTTT
NA | once | 13 | TRBJ2-1 | TRBV7-2 | CASSPNSFNEQFF | TGTGCCAGCAGCCCGAACTCCTTCAATGAGCAGTTCTTC
TRBD1 | NA | 15 | TRBJ1-1 | TRBV4-3 | CASSQEWRGLTEAFF | TGCGCCAGCAGCCAAGAATGGAGGGGGCTAACTGAAGCTTTCTTT
TRBD1 | NA | 16 | TRBJ2-1 | TRBV25-1 | CASSGPGTGTYNEQFF | TGTGCCAGCAGTGGCCCTGGGACAGGGACCTACAATGAGCAGTTCTTC
TRBD2 | NA | 15 | TRBJ2-3 | TRBV6-1 | CASSALSGSADTQYF | TGTGCCAGCAGTGCCTTAAGCGGGAGCGCAGATACGCAGTATTTT
TRBD2 | NA | 15 | TRBJ2-7 | TRBV29-1 | CSVLKLAGKTYEQYF | TGCAGCGTTCTTAAACTAGCGGGCAAAACCTACGAGCAGTACTTC
NA | NA | 15 | TRBJ2-4 | TRBV7-9 | CASSLAGRGSGIQYF | TGTGCCAGCAGCTTAGCTGGGAGGGGGTCAGGAATTCAGTACTTC
NA | NA | 14 | TRBJ1-2 | TRBV19 | CASSIGGTNYGYTF | TGTGCCAGTAGTATCGGAGGGACGAACTATGGCTACACCTTC
NA | NA | 15 | TRBJ2-3 | TRBV28 | CASRTGTLNTDTQYF | TGTGCCAGCAGAACCGGGACACTAAACACAGATACGCAGTATTTT
NA | NA | 15 | TRBJ2-5 | TRBV7-2 | CASSSSRDPWETQYF | TGTGCCAGCAGCTCTTCCCGGGATCCCTGGGAGACCCAGTACTTC
TRBD1 | once | 15 | TRBJ2-5 | TRBV6-6 | CASREPGQGQQTQYF | TGTGCCAGCAGGGAACCGGGACAGGGACAACAGACCCAGTACTTC
NA | NA | 18 | TRBJ1-1 | TRBV2 | CASSDLRWAGPPWPEAFF | TGTGCCAGCAGTGATCTTCGTTGGGCAGGGCCTCCTTGGCCTGAAGCTTTCTTT
NA | NA | 19 | TRBJ1-6 | TRBV12-5 | CASGFKKDLTGWMDSPLHF | TGTGCTAGTGGTTTCAAAAAAGACCTGACAGGCTGGATGGATTCACCCCTCCACTTT
NA | few | 16 | TRBJ1-5 | TRBV19 | CASSIAAGYSNQPQHF | TGTGCCAGTAGTATCGCGGCAGGGTACAGCAATCAGCCCCAGCATTTT
NA | few | 12 | TRBJ2-1 | TRBV4-1 | CASSQMASEQFF | TGCGCCAGCAGCCAAATGGCCAGTGAGCAGTTCTTC
NA | NA | 15 | TRBJ1-2 | TRBV5-4 | CASSPPAQGTYGYTF | TGTGCCAGCAGCCCGCCGGCGCAGGGGACCTATGGCTACACCTTC
TRBD1 | NA | 15 | TRBJ1-6 | TRBV5-1 | CASRQRTGGDSPLHF | TGCGCCAGCAGACAAAGAACAGGGGGCGATTCACCCCTCCACTTT
NA | NA | 13 | TRBJ2-3 | TRBV9 | CASSAGLSDTQYF | TGTGCCAGCAGTGCCGGACTTTCAGATACGCAGTATTTT
TRBD2 | NA | 18 | TRBJ2-2 | TRBV11-2 | CASSLLAGGFANTGELFF | TGTGCCAGCAGCTTACTAGCGGGGGGTTTCGCGAACACCGGGGAGCTGTTTTTT
TRBD1 | NA | 14 | TRBJ1-6 | TRBV4-1 | CASSQGQGDSPLHF | TGCGCCAGCAGCCAGGGACAGGGGGATTCACCCCTCCACTTT
NA | NA | 16 | TRBJ1-2 | TRBV11-2 | CASSLASGQFNYGYTF | TGTGCCAGCAGCTTAGCAAGCGGACAGTTTAACTATGGCTACACCTTC
NA | NA | 13 | TRBJ2-7 | TRBV19 | CASSSERSYEQYF | TGTGCCAGCTCGTCCGAACGGTCCTACGAGCAGTACTTC
TRBD2 | NA | 20 | TRBJ2-1 | TRBV4-1 | CASRLGLAGGLFSSYNEQFF | TGCGCCAGCAGGCTGGGACTAGCGGGAGGCCTCTTTAGCTCCTACAATGAGCAGTTCTTC
TRBD2 | NA | 15 | TRBJ2-7 | TRBV4-3 | CASSQGASGSYEQYF | TGCGCCAGCAGCCAAGGGGCTAGCGGGAGTTACGAGCAGTACTTC
NA | NA | 13 | TRBJ1-2 | TRBV19 | CASSIKQGLGYTF | TGTGCCAGTAGTATAAAACAGGGCCTTGGCTACACCTTC
NA | few | 14 | TRBJ1-5 | TRBV2 | CASRESVSNQPQHF | TGTGCCAGCAGGGAGAGCGTTAGCAATCAGCCCCAGCATTTT